This T cell receptor (beta chain) emerged from a study of T cells in Graves' hyperthyroidism and ophthalmopathy. Amplified TCR beta CDR3 regions came from RNA transcripts. RT-PCR in the first round (using the HTBI primer set) targeted the TCR CDR3. TCRdb reprocessed the multiplex PCR reads via MiXCR and lists one record per CDR3 protein. The sample consists of about 350,000 distinct CDR3 sequences, roughly 14% of them appearing once. Source material for PBMCs was about 11 ml fresh peripheral blood. Whole-study findings and limits: The model foresaw ophthalmopathy a median roughly 6.6 months prior to onset.

This clonotype was counted ten times or more. Its antigen is undetermined. Per the germline V gene, CDR1 is DFQATT and CDR2 is SNEGSKA (reference sequence). CDR3 length equals 12 residues. The V gene lost 2 bases and the J gene lost 4 bases, with 9 bases spanning the gap. Input material: blood. The rearrangement uses TRBV20-1 and TRBJ2-7; possible D gene TRBD1, 6 bases. The sequence came from a woman aged 25 to 39 with Graves' hyperthyroidism. CDR3: CSARSQGYEQYF. DNA for the CDR3: TGCAGTGCTAGATCGCAGGGGTACGAGCAGTACTTC.